The rows below give T cell receptor beta chains drawn from one sample of a study of T-cell reconstitution after alpha-beta-depleted transplantation in children. TCRdb ran MiXCR on the PCR reads and lists one entry per CDR3 protein. The repertoire holds roughly 790,000 distinct CDR3 sequences, with 15% to 20% as singletons. The source material was PBMCs, mostly from graft donor cells, sampled 360 days after TCRalphabeta/CD19-depleted stem cell transplant. These receptors were obtained from a male patient younger than 18 who had a stem cell transplant for acute lymphoblastic leukemia, so the T cells may come from the graft donor. Each CDR3 is given with its conserved first and last residue. D genes are given only for firm matches. The size field is filled for only some rows; it gives once, few, many or a size class.

D,V,size,J,CDR3,DNA
-,TRBV6-5,-,TRBJ1-2,CASSYSRQRNYGYTF,TGTGCCAGCAGTTACTCGAGGCAGCGGAACTATGGCTACACCTTC
-,TRBV3-1,many,TRBJ2-7,CASSSGTVNYEQYF,TGTGCCAGCAGCTCCGGGACCGTTAACTACGAGCAGTACTTC
-,TRBV9,-,TRBJ2-7,CASSLKPEASYEQYF,TGTGCCAGCAGCCTCAAACCGGAGGCCTCCTACGAGCAGTACTTC
TRBD2,TRBV28,-,TRBJ2-3,CASSLWGTSGSTDTQYF,TGTGCCAGCAGTTTATGGGGGACTAGCGGAAGCACAGATACGCAGTATTTT
TRBD2,TRBV12-3/TRBV12-4,-,TRBJ2-7,CASSSPFASGSLEQYF,TGTGCCAGCAGTTCACCCTTCGCTAGCGGATCCTTGGAGCAGTACTTC
TRBD2,TRBV7-3,few,TRBJ2-3,CASGVAGLDTQYF,TGTGCCAGCGGGGTAGCGGGCCTAGATACGCAGTATTTT
-,TRBV5-1,-,TRBJ2-1,CASSLGEWNNEQFF,TGCGCCAGCAGCTTAGGAGAGTGGAACAATGAGCAGTTCTTC
-,TRBV5-6,-,TRBJ2-2,CASSKDQHQENTGELFF,TGTGCCAGCAGCAAGGATCAGCACCAAGAGAACACCGGGGAGCTGTTTTTT
-,TRBV6-4,-,TRBJ2-3,CASKRPRTDTQYF,TGTGCCAGCAAGCGCCCCCGCACAGATACGCAGTATTTT
-,TRBV12-3/TRBV12-4,many,TRBJ1-1,CASSLGSLNTEAFF,TGTGCCAGCAGTTTGGGCAGCTTAAACACTGAAGCTTTCTTT
-,TRBV24-1,few,TRBJ2-1,CATSEPILENEQFF,TGTGCCACCAGTGAGCCGATTTTGGAGAATGAGCAGTTCTTC
-,TRBV5-5,few,TRBJ2-1,CASSSRVPAGNEQFF,TGTGCCAGCAGCTCCAGGGTCCCTGCGGGCAATGAGCAGTTCTTC
-,TRBV12-3/TRBV12-4,-,TRBJ2-1,CASSLKSDSFYNEQFF,TGTGCCAGCAGTTTAAAGTCGGACAGCTTTTACAATGAGCAGTTCTTC
-,TRBV24-1,-,TRBJ2-5,CATSGTPPQETQYF,TGTGCCACCAGCGGGACACCACCCCAAGAGACCCAGTACTTC
-,TRBV12-3/TRBV12-4,-,TRBJ2-7,CASSFWDTSYEQYF,TGTGCCAGCAGTTTCTGGGACACCTCCTACGAGCAGTACTTC
TRBD2,TRBV7-7,many,TRBJ2-2,CASSFSGSTGELFF,TGTGCCAGCAGCTTCAGCGGGAGCACCGGGGAGCTGTTTTTT
TRBD2,TRBV4-1,-,TRBJ2-2,CASSQDRYGEGTGELFF,TGCGCCAGCAGCCAAGATCGTTACGGGGAGGGCACCGGGGAGCTGTTTTTT
-,TRBV18,many,TRBJ2-7,CASSPLDSYEQYF,TGCGCCAGCAGCCCCTTAGACAGTTACGAGCAGTACTTC
TRBD1,TRBV12-3/TRBV12-4,few,TRBJ2-7,CASRPGTGMFEQYF,TGTGCCAGCAGACCCGGGACAGGGATGTTCGAGCAGTACTTC
-,TRBV29-1,few,TRBJ2-7,CSVEDRGRTPYEQYF,TGCAGCGTTGAGGATCGGGGAAGGACTCCCTACGAGCAGTACTTC
-,TRBV6-1,few,TRBJ2-3,CASSPDRRGTDTQYF,TGTGCCAGCAGCCCCGACAGGAGGGGCACAGATACGCAGTATTTT
-,TRBV15,many,TRBJ1-2,CATSRDRVNYGYTF,TGTGCCACCAGCAGAGATAGGGTTAACTATGGCTACACCTTC
-,TRBV12-3/TRBV12-4,-,TRBJ2-4,CASSSRGGVKNIQYF,TGTGCCAGCAGTTCCCGGGGAGGCGTAAAGAACATTCAGTACTTC
TRBD1,TRBV11-1,-,TRBJ2-7,CASSLRGLGVYEQYF,TGTGCCAGCAGCCTCAGGGGGCTGGGGGTCTACGAGCAGTACTTC
TRBD2,TRBV5-1,-,TRBJ2-5,CASSVSSGPGAQYF,TGCGCCAGCAGCGTATCTAGCGGGCCTGGGGCCCAGTACTTC
-,TRBV12-3/TRBV12-4,-,TRBJ2-1,CASSFPPPGDEQFF,TGTGCCAGCAGTTTCCCCCCTCCGGGGGATGAGCAGTTCTTC
TRBD1,TRBV2,few,TRBJ2-1,CASRRGLASNEQFF,TGTGCCAGCAGGAGGGGGCTAGCCTCCAATGAGCAGTTCTTC
TRBD1,TRBV10-1,-,TRBJ2-2,CASGTYRGTGELFF,TGCGCCAGCGGGACATACAGGGGCACCGGGGAGCTGTTTTTT
-,TRBV6-5,few,TRBJ2-5,CASSYSLRSLQGPQYF,TGTGCCAGCAGTTACTCTCTCCGCAGCTTACAAGGGCCCCAGTACTTC
-,TRBV12-3/TRBV12-4,many,TRBJ2-7,CASTLSAAGRGYEQYF,TGTGCCAGCACCCTATCTGCTGCAGGTCGTGGCTACGAGCAGTACTTC
-,TRBV5-1,-,TRBJ1-4,CASSLDGTNEKLFF,TGCGCCAGCAGCTTGGACGGTACTAATGAAAAACTGTTTTTT
TRBD2,TRBV4-1,many,TRBJ2-1,CASSLSGKQFF,TGCGCCAGCAGCCTTAGCGGGAAACAGTTCTTC
-,TRBV10-2,few,TRBJ2-7,CASSGVGQYF,TGCGCCAGCAGTGGCGTCGGGCAGTACTTC
-,TRBV28,few,TRBJ2-5,CASRERVETQYF,TGTGCCAGCAGGGAGAGGGTGGAGACCCAGTACTTC
TRBD1,TRBV12-3/TRBV12-4,many,TRBJ1-5,CASRGQGNQPQHF,TGTGCCAGCAGGGGACAGGGAAATCAGCCCCAGCATTTT
-,TRBV20-1,-,TRBJ2-7,CSARANYEQYF,TGCAGTGCTAGGGCTAACTACGAGCAGTACTTC
TRBD2,TRBV5-1,-,TRBJ2-2,CASSLTPGGTGDLFF,TGCGCCAGCAGCTTAACCCCCGGGGGGACCGGGGATCTGTTTTTT
-,TRBV4-1,-,TRBJ2-1,CASSQDVRGEQFF,TGCGCCAGCAGCCAAGATGTGAGGGGCGAGCAGTTCTTC
-,TRBV15,-,TRBJ2-7,CATSARYGHRAFEQYF,TGTGCCACCAGCGCCCGCTACGGCCACAGGGCTTTCGAGCAGTACTTC
-,TRBV29-1,few,TRBJ2-5,CSVEAQLGETQYF,TGCAGCGTTGAAGCCCAGCTCGGAGAGACCCAGTACTTC
TRBD2,TRBV10-3,many,TRBJ2-1,CAIRATGLADTYNEQFF,TGTGCCATCAGAGCTACGGGACTAGCGGACACCTACAATGAGCAGTTCTTC